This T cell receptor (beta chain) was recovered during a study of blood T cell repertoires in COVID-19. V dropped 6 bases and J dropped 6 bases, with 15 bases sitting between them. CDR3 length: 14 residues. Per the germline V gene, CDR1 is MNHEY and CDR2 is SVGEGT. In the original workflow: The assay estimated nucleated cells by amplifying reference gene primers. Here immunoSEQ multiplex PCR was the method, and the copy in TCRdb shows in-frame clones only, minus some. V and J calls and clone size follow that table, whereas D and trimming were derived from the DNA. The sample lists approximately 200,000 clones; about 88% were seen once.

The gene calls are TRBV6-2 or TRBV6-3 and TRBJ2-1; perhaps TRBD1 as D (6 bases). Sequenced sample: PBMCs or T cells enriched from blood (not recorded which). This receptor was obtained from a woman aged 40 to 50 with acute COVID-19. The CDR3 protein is CASSQVGASNEQFF. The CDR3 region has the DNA TGTGCCAGCAGCCAAGTGGGGGCGTCCAATGAGCAGTTCTTC.